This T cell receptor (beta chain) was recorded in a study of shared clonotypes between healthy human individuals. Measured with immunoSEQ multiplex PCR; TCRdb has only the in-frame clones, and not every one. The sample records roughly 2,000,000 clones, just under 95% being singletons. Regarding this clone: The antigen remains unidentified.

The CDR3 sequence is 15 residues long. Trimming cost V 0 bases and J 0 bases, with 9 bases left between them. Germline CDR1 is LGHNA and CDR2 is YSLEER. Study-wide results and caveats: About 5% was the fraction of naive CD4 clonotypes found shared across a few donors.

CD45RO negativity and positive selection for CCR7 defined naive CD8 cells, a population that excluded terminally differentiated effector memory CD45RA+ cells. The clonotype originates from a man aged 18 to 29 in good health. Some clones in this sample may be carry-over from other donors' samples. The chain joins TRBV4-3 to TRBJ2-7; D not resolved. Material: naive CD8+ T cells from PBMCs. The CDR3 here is CASSQEARLSYEQYF. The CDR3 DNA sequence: TGCGCCAGCAGCCAAGAAGCCAGGCTCTCCTACGAGCAGTACTTC.